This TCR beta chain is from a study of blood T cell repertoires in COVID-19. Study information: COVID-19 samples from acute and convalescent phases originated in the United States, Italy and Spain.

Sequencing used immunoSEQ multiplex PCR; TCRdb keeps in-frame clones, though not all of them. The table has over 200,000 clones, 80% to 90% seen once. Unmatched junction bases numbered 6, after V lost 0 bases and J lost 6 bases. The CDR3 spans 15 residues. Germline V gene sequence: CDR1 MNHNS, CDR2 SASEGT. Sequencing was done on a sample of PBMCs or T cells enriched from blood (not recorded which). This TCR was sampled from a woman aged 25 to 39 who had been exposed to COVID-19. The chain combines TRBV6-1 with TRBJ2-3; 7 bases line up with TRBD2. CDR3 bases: TGTGCCAGCAGTGAAGCCGGCGGGAGTTTCGATACGCAGTATTTT. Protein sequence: CASSEAGGSFDTQYF.